This entry features one T cell receptor (beta chain) sequence. These data originate in a study of CD8 T cells in Susac syndrome. Study context: Roughly six sequenced Susac syndrome patients had clinically active disease, while under ten were in remission.

Random hexamers were used to reverse transcribe the RNA input (about 0.45 to 1 ug). Amplification of TCR beta CDR3 by immunoSEQ multiplex PCR spanned 54 Vbeta and 13 Jbeta. TCRdb reprocessed the immunoSEQ multiplex PCR reads with MiXCR, giving one entry per CDR3 protein. The sample holds roughly 88,000 distinct CDR3 sequences, about 95% seen once. The germline V gene has CDR1 SGHDT and CDR2 YYEEEE. The length of the CDR3 is 15 residues. Between the trimmed V and J ends, which lost 0 bases and 5 bases, there was a span of 14 bases. Sequenced material: CD8+ T cells from PBMCs. The chain has TRBV5-6 and TRBJ2-5, with D perhaps assigned TRBD1 or TRBD2 (7 bases each). This clonotype was obtained from a human donor with Susac syndrome. The CDR3 region has the DNA TGTGCCAGCAGCTTGGGCGGGGGCAGGGGGGAGACCCAGTACTTC. Amino acid sequence: CASSLGGGRGETQYF.